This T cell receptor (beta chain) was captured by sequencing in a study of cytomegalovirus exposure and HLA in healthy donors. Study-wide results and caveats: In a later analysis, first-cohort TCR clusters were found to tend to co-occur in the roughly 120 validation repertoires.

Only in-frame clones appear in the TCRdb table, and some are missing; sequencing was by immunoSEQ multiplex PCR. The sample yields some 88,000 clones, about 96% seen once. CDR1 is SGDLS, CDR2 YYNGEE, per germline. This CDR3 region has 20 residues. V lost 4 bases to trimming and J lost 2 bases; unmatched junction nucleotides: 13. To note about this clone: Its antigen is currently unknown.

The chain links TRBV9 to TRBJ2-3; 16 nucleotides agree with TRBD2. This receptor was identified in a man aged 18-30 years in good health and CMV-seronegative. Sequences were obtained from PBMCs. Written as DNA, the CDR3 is TGTGCCAGCAGCCCGAAGACCGGGACTAGCGGGAGGGCCAACACAGATACGCAGTATTTT. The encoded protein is CASSPKTGTSGRANTDTQYF. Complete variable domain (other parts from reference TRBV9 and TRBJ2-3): DSGVTQTPKHLITATGQRVTLRCSPRSGDLSVYWYQQSLDQGLQFLIQYYNGEERAKGNILERFSAQQFPDLHSELNLSSLELGDSALYFCASSPKTGTSGRANTDTQYFGPGTRLTVL.